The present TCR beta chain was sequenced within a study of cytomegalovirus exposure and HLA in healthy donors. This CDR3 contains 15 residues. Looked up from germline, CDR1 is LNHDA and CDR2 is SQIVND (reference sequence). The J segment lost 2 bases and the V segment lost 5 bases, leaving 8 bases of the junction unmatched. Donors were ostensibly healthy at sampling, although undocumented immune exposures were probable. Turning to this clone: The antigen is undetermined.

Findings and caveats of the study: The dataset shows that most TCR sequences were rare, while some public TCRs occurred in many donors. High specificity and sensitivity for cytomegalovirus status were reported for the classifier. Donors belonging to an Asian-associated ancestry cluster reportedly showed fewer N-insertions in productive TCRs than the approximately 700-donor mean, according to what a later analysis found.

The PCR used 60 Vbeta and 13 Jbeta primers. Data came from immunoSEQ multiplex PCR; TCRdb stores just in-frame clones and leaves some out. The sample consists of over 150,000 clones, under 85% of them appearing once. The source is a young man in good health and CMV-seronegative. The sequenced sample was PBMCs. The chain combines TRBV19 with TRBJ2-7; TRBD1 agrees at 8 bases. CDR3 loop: CASSPWTGPAYEQYF. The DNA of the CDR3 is TGTGCCAGTAGTCCATGGACAGGGCCCGCCTACGAGCAGTACTTC.